The clone carrying this TCR beta chain was seen ten or more times. Antigen: not known. These data originate in a study of neurological immune-mediated disorders. Broader study findings: No sharing of CDR3 amino acid sequences was observed among expanded clones across subjects, suggesting private repertoires in all groups. Expansion of TCR clones was greatest in HTLV-1-associated myelopathy and smallest in multiple sclerosis, where it fell below that of healthy controls.

The cDNA was synthesized by 5'RACE incorporating 10-nucleotide random UMIs. TCRdb used MiXCR to reprocess the 5' RACE reads, holding one entry per CDR3 protein. The sample lists about 21,000 distinct CDR3 sequences, approximately 6.6% occurring once. CDR3 length: 13 amino acids. Per germline, CDR1 SGHRS and CDR2 YFSETQ. Trimming cost V 3 bases and J 0 bases, with 7 bases left between them. This chain connects TRBV5-1 to TRBJ2-7; no clear D gene. Sequenced sample: CD8+ T cells from blood. The receptor was derived from a young man in good health. CDR3 sequence reads: CASSYSSSYEQYF. The CDR3 nucleotides are TGCGCCAGCAGCTATTCCAGCTCCTACGAGCAGTACTTC.